A selection of T cell receptor beta chains follows, all from one sample in a study of blood T cell repertoires in COVID-19. Data came from immunoSEQ multiplex PCR; TCRdb stores just in-frame clones and leaves some out. The table lists approximately 140,000 clones, around nine tenths of them singletons. The sequenced sample was peripheral blood. Receptors were obtained from a man aged 45-65 years with active or convalescent COVID-19. Each CDR3 is given with its conserved first and last residue. D genes are given only for firm matches. Clone size is shown for a subset of rows, as once, few, many or a class of expanded clone.

V	J	D	size	DNA	CDR3
TRBV27	TRBJ2-1	TRBD2	.	TGTGCCAGCAGCCCATTATCCACTAGCGGGGGACGAAATGAGCAGTTCTTC	CASSPLSTSGGRNEQFF
TRBV6-2/TRBV6-3	TRBJ2-7	TRBD1	once	TGTGCCAGCAGTTCCGCGGACAGGGCCGCGTACGAGCAGTACTTC	CASSSADRAAYEQYF
TRBV19	TRBJ2-5	TRBD2	few	TGTGCCAGTATCGGGGGGATAGGAGAGACCCAGTACTTC	CASIGGIGETQYF
TRBV28	TRBJ1-2	.	.	TGTGCCAGCAGTTTACTAAGGAGCTATGGCTACACCTTC	CASSLLRSYGYTF
TRBV16	TRBJ2-4	TRBD2	.	TGTGCCAGCAAGCCAGCGGGGAAAAACATTCAGTACTTC	CASKPAGKNIQYF
TRBV27	TRBJ2-7	.	.	TGTGCCAGCAGTTCCCTGAAGGCCGGCGGGAACGGCGAGCAGTACTTC	CASSSLKAGGNGEQYF
TRBV5-1	TRBJ2-2	TRBD1	.	TGCGCCAGCAGCCCCAGGACAGGGAGGAACACCGGGGAGCTGTTTTTT	CASSPRTGRNTGELFF
TRBV7-9	TRBJ2-3	.	.	TGTGCCAGCAGCTTAGCGGGGGCACCGTCCACAGATACGCAGTATTTT	CASSLAGAPSTDTQYF
TRBV24-1	TRBJ2-1	TRBD2	.	TGTGCCACCAGTGATTCCGGGACTAGCGGCTACAATGAGCAGTTCTTC	CATSDSGTSGYNEQFF
TRBV29-1	TRBJ1-2	.	.	TGCAGCGTTGAGTCCAGGGTCCACGGCTACACCTTC	CSVESRVHGYTF
TRBV7-6	TRBJ2-2	.	few	TGTGCCAGCAGCTTAGCCGGCGGCCAGGGCGACGGGGAGCTGTTTTTT	CASSLAGGQGDGELFF
TRBV2	TRBJ2-3	.	.	TGTGCCAGCAGTCCTTCTAGGCGGGGGCAAACAGATACGCAGTATTTT	CASSPSRRGQTDTQYF
TRBV28	TRBJ2-2	TRBD1	.	TGTGCCAGCACCTACCGACAGGGGTTGACCGGGGAGCTGTTTTTT	CASTYRQGLTGELFF
TRBV5-4	TRBJ1-1	.	.	TGTGCCAGCAGCCGGGTACAGGGGAACACTGAAGCTTTCTTT	CASSRVQGNTEAFF
TRBV30	TRBJ1-2	TRBD1	.	TGTGCCTGGAGTGGCCGGACAGGGAGAGGGCATGGCTACACCTTC	CAWSGRTGRGHGYTF
TRBV14	TRBJ1-2	.	.	TGTGCCAGCAGCCGGATCCGGGACACCTTTGGCTACACCTTC	CASSRIRDTFGYTF
TRBV28	TRBJ2-7	TRBD2	.	TGTGCCAGCGTCGGGAGGGCACTGAGAGGCTACGAGCAGTACTTC	CASVGRALRGYEQYF
TRBV11-2	TRBJ1-5	TRBD1	.	TGTGCCAGCAGCCTTGGGACAGCCAATCAGCCCCAGCATTTT	CASSLGTANQPQHF
TRBV28	TRBJ2-7	TRBD1	.	TGTGCCAGCAGTGGACAGGGCACCTACGAGCAGTACTTC	CASSGQGTYEQYF
TRBV9	TRBJ1-3	.	.	TGTGCCAGCAGCGTCAGGGCAGTCGGAAACACCATATATTTT	CASSVRAVGNTIYF
TRBV28	TRBJ2-1	TRBD2	.	TGTGCCAGCAGTTCTAGCGGGAACAATGAGCAGTTCTTC	CASSSSGNNEQFF
TRBV2	TRBJ2-3	.	.	TGTGCCAGCAACCCCCAGGGCCACACAGATACGCAGTATTTT	CASNPQGHTDTQYF
TRBV3-1/TRBV3-2	TRBJ1-1	.	.	TGTGCCAGCAGCCAACGGTCAGGTGGGAACACTGAAGCTTTCTTT	CASSQRSGGNTEAFF
TRBV5-5	TRBJ2-2	TRBD1	.	TGTGCCAGCAGCCGAAGCCTTCGGGACAGGGGTTCGAGCACCGGGGAGCTGTTTTTT	CASSRSLRDRGSSTGELFF
TRBV6-6	TRBJ2-1	TRBD2	.	TGTGCCAGCAGTTACTCCAAAAGCGGGAGGGCCAATGAGCAGTTCTTC	CASSYSKSGRANEQFF
TRBV6-6	TRBJ2-7	TRBD1	once	TGTGCCAGCAGTTACTCGACCGGACAGGTGGCATACGAGCAGTACTTC	CASSYSTGQVAYEQYF
TRBV5-4	TRBJ2-1	TRBD2	.	TGTGCCAGCAGTCTCGGGGGACTAGCTAGGGGTAGTGAGCAGTTCTTC	CASSLGGLARGSEQFF
TRBV19	TRBJ2-1	TRBD2	.	TGTGCCAGTAGCCCAATTAGCGGGAGCTACTACAATGAGCAGTTCTTC	CASSPISGSYYNEQFF
TRBV10-2	TRBJ2-2	TRBD2	few	TGCGCCAGCAGTGAGCCTGGACTAGCGGGAGACACCGGGGAGCTGTTTTTT	CASSEPGLAGDTGELFF
TRBV11-2	TRBJ1-4	.	once	TGTGCCAGCAGCTTAGTACGGCAGGGTCAAAAACTGTTTTTT	CASSLVRQGQKLFF
TRBV5-1	TRBJ1-2	TRBD1	few	TGCGCCAGCAGCCCCTGGACAGGGTTTGGCTACACCTTC	CASSPWTGFGYTF
TRBV20-1	TRBJ2-7	.	once	TGCAGTGCTAGAGTCGGGGACTTAGGGTACTTC	CSARVGDLGYF
TRBV5-1	TRBJ2-5	.	.	TGCGCCAGCAGCTTGGAACTACAAGAGACCCAGTACTTC	CASSLELQETQYF
TRBV19	TRBJ2-7	TRBD1	.	TGTGCCAGTAATTCGAGGGGACAGGGGGCGACCGAGCAGTACTTC	CASNSRGQGATEQYF
TRBV19	TRBJ1-5	.	.	TGTGCCAGTAGTCTGGACAGACGATCCAGGTATCAGCCCCAGCATTTT	CASSLDRRSRYQPQHF